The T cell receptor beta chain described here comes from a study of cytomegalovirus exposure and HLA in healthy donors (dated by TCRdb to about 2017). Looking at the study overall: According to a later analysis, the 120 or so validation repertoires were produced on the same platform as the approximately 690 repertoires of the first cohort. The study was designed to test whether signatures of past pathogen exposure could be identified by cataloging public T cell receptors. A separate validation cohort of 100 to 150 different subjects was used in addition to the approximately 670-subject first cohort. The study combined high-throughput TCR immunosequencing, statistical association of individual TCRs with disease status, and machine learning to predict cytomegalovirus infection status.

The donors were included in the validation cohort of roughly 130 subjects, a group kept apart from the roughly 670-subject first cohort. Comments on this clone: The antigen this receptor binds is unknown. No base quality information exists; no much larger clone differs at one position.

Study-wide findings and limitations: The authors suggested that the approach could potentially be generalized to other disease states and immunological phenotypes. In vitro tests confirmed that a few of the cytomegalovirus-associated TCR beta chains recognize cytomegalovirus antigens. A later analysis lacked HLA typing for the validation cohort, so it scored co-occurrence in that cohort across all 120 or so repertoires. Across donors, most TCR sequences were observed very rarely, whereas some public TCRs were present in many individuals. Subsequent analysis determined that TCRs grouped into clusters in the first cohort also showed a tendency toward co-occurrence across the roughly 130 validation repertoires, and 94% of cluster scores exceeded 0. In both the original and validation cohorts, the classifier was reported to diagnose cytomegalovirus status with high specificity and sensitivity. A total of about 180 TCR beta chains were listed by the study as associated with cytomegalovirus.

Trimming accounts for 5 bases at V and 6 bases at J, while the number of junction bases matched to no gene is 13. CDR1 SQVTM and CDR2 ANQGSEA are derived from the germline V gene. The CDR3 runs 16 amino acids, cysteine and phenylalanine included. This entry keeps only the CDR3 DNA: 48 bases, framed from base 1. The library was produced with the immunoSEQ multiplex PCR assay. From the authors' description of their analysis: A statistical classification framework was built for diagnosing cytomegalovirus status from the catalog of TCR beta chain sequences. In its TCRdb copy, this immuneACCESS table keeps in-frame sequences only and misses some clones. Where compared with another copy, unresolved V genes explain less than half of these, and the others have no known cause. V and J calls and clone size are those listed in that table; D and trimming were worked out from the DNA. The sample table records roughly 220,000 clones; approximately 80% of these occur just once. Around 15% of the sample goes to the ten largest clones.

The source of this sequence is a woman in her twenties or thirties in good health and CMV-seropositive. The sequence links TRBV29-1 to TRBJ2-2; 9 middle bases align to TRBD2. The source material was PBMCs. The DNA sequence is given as TGCAGCGTTTTGGGTCGTGGTAGCGGGAGATCCGGGGAGCTGTTTTTT. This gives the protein CSVLGRGSGRSGELFF.